These 12 T cell receptor beta chains share one sample of origin, sequenced in a study of shared clonotypes between healthy human individuals. Profiled with immunoSEQ multiplex PCR; TCRdb holds only in-frame clones, not every one. Here the sample spans some 2 million clones, around 96% being singletons. CD45RO-negative, CCR7-selected cells formed the naive CD8 fraction, which excluded terminally differentiated effector memory CD45RA+ cells. Sequencing was done on a sample of naive CD8+ T cells sorted from blood. These receptors all stem from a man younger than 30 in good health.

The chain recombines TRBV29-1 with TRBJ2-7; D unresolved. Germline CDR1 SQVTM, CDR2 ANQGSEA. This CDR3 spans 11 amino acids. The V gene lost 7 bases and the J gene lost 6 bases, with 13 bases spanning the gap. CDR3 nucleotides: TGCAGCGGCGTCCGTGGGGTCGAGCAGTACTTC. Its translation: CSGVRGVEQYF.

The chain has TRBV2 and TRBJ2-7; D possibly corresponds to TRBD1 (5 bases). Germline CDR1 SNHLY, CDR2 FYNNEI. Trimming stripped 8 bases from V and 2 bases from J, with 13 bases between. This CDR3 spans 13 amino acids. CDR3 residues: CASSRGHAYEQYF. CDR3 DNA sequence: TGTGCCAGCTCAAGGGGCCATGCCTACGAGCAGTACTTC.

This chain connects TRBV9 to TRBJ1-1, with D perhaps matching TRBD1 (5 bases). The germline V gene has CDR1 SGDLS and CDR2 YYNGEE. This CDR3 spans 14 amino acids. Deletions cut 3 bases from V and 1 base from J, with 10 bases between. In DNA, the CDR3 is TGTGCCAGCAGCGATCCTACAGGGAACACTGAAGCTTTCTTT. Translated, it gives CASSDPTGNTEAFF. The full variable domain, with the rest looked up from reference TRBV9 and TRBJ1-1, is DSGVTQTPKHLITATGQRVTLRCSPRSGDLSVYWYQQSLDQGLQFLIQYYNGEERAKGNILERFSAQQFPDLHSELNLSSLELGDSALYFCASSDPTGNTEAFFGQGTRLTVV.

V usage is TRBV13 and J usage is TRBJ2-2; D call uncertain. From germline, CDR1 is PRHDT and CDR2 FYEKMQ (reference sequence). Trimming shortened V by 0 bases and J by 2 bases, and 7 bases separated the two germline ends. The CDR3 is 15 residues long. The CDR3 here is CASSLGGANTGELFF. The CDR3 DNA reads TGTGCCAGCAGCTTAGGCGGAGCAAACACCGGGGAGCTGTTTTTT.

In DNA, the CDR3 is TGTGCCAGCACTCCGGGACAGGGGACGGGAATCTACGAGCAGTACTTC. This sequence encodes CASTPGQGTGIYEQYF. V usage is TRBV27 and J usage is TRBJ2-7, with TRBD1 matching over 10 bases. The V gene end was trimmed by 7 bases and the J gene end by 3 bases; junction bases not matched to a gene: 12. The germline V gene has CDR1 MNHEY and CDR2 SMNVEV (reference sequence). The CDR3 spans 16 residues.

The rearrangement links TRBV11-2 to TRBJ2-3; 11 nucleotides align to TRBD2. The CDR3 runs 17 residues. In germline, CDR1 is SGHAT, CDR2 FQNNGV. The V gene end was trimmed by 5 bases and the J gene end by 2 bases; junction bases not matched to a gene: 9. In DNA form, the CDR3 reads TGTGCCAGCAGCCCAATCCTAGCGGGAGGTGACACAGATACGCAGTATTTT. Its protein is CASSPILAGGDTDTQYF.

About this clone itself: Other DNA sequences in this sample translate to the same CDR3. This chain connects TRBV7-9 to TRBJ2-3; 9 bases line up with TRBD2. The CDR3 has 15 amino acids. The trim removed 4 bases at V and 3 bases at J, leaving 5 bases unmatched. The germline gives CDR1 SEHNR, CDR2 FQNEAQ (reference sequence). The CDR3, as DNA: TGTGCCAGCAGCTCGGCGGGAGGGCCTACAGATACGCAGTATTTT. It codes for CASSSAGGPTDTQYF.

This chain links TRBV30 with TRBJ2-2; TRBD1 aligns across 7 bases. V lost 3 bases and J lost 4; bases outside the gene matches: 20. This CDR3 comprises 19 residues. Germline V lookup: CDR1 GTSNPN, CDR2 SVGIG (reference sequence). CDR3 sequence reads: CAWSIRGRTLRPLTGELFF. The DNA of the CDR3 is TGTGCCTGGAGCATTAGGGGGCGAACTCTTAGACCTCTCACCGGGGAGCTGTTTTTT. The full variable domain, in which reference TRBV30 and TRBJ2-2 provide the parts outside the CDR3, is SQTIHQWPATLVQPVGSPLSLECTVEGTSNPNLYWYRQAAGRGLQLLFYSVGIGQISSEVPQNLSASRPQDRQFILSSKKLLLSDSGFYLCAWSIRGRTLRPLTGELFFGEGSRLTVL.

V and J are TRBV7-8 and TRBJ2-3, with D perhaps matching TRBD1 (5 bases). CDR1 SGHVS and CDR2 FQNEAQ come from the germline V gene. This CDR3 is built from 17 residues. V lost 5 bases, J lost 2 bases, and 20 bases lay in between. The CDR3 sequence: CASSPPGWADYTDTQYF. CDR3 in DNA: TGTGCCAGCAGCCCACCAGGGTGGGCAGATTACACAGATACGCAGTATTTT. The full variable domain, in which reference TRBV7-8 and TRBJ2-3 provide the parts outside the CDR3, is GAGVSQSPRYKVAKRGQDVALRCDPISGHVSLFWYQQALGQGPEFLTYFQNEAQLDKSGLPSDRFFAERPEGSVSTLKIQRTQQEDSAVYLCASSPPGWADYTDTQYFGPGTRLTVL.

V and J are TRBV4-3 and TRBJ2-7; TRBD1 is a possible D gene (7 bases). V was trimmed by 1 base and J by 6 bases, leaving 13 bases between them. The CDR3 has 14 amino acids. CDR1 is LGHNA, CDR2 YSLEER, per germline. The CDR3: CASSQVGRDSEQYF. The CDR3 DNA reads TGCGCCAGCAGCCAAGTGGGGCGGGACAGCGAGCAGTACTTC.

The gene calls are TRBV4-2 and TRBJ1-1, with D uncertain. Trimming stripped 0 bases from V and 4 bases from J, with 15 bases between. The germline V gene has CDR1 LGHNA and CDR2 YNFKEQ. The CDR3 runs 16 residues. In nucleotides, the CDR3 is TGTGCCAGCAGCCAAGATTTGGGAACAGAGGGCACTGAAGCTTTCTTT. It translates to CASSQDLGTEGTEAFF.

The chain is built from TRBV21-1 and TRBJ2-7; the DNA was not used to check the table's D call, TRBD2. TRBV21-1 is a recognized pseudogene. This CDR3 is 16 amino acids long. In DNA, the CDR3 is TGTGCCAGCAGATTGCTCCGAGCGGGAGGGCATCCCGAGCAGTACTTC. Translated: CASRLLRAGGHPEQYF.